This T cell receptor beta chain is drawn from a study of neurological immune-mediated disorders. This clonotype came up many times. Its target is not known. With 10-nucleotide random UMIs included, cDNA was synthesized by 5'RACE. TCRdb fed the 5' RACE reads into MiXCR, producing one record per CDR3 protein. The profile shows around 35,000 distinct CDR3 sequences, roughly 1.6% of them singletons. The study, taken as a whole, reports: Sharing of CDR3 amino acid sequences among expanded clones across subjects was absent, suggesting private repertoires in all groups.

Germline CDR1 is MGHRA and CDR2 is YSYEKL. This CDR3 is built from 14 residues. Germline trimming cut 1 base from V and 6 bases from J; bases unmatched to any gene: 4. Preparation of the unsorted libraries drew on 2 million PBMCs stored at -80 C. The chain employs TRBV4-1 and TRBJ2-7; 9 bases line up with TRBD1. This receptor was taken from a woman aged 25 to 39 with multiple sclerosis. The sequencing input was PBMCs. CDR3 sequence (DNA): TGCGCCAGCAGCCAAGGGTCGACAGGGGGCGAGCAGTACTTC. It encodes CASSQGSTGGEQYF.